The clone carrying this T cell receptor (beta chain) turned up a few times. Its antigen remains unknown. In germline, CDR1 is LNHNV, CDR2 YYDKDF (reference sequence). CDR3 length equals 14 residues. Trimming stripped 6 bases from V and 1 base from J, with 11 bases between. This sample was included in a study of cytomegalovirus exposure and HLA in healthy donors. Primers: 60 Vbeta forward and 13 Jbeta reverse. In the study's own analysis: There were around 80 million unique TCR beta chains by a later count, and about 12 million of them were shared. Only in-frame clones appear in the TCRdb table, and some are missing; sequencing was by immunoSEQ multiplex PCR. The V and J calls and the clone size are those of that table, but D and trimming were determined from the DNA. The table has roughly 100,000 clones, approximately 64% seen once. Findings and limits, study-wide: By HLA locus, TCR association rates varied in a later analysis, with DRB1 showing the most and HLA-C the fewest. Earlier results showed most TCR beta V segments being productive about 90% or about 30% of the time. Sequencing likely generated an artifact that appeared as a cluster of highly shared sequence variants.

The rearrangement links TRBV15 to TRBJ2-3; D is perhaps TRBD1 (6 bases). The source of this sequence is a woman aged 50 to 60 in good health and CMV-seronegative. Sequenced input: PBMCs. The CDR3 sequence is CATRTGLGTDTQYF. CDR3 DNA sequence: TGTGCCACCAGGACAGGCTTGGGCACAGATACGCAGTATTTT.